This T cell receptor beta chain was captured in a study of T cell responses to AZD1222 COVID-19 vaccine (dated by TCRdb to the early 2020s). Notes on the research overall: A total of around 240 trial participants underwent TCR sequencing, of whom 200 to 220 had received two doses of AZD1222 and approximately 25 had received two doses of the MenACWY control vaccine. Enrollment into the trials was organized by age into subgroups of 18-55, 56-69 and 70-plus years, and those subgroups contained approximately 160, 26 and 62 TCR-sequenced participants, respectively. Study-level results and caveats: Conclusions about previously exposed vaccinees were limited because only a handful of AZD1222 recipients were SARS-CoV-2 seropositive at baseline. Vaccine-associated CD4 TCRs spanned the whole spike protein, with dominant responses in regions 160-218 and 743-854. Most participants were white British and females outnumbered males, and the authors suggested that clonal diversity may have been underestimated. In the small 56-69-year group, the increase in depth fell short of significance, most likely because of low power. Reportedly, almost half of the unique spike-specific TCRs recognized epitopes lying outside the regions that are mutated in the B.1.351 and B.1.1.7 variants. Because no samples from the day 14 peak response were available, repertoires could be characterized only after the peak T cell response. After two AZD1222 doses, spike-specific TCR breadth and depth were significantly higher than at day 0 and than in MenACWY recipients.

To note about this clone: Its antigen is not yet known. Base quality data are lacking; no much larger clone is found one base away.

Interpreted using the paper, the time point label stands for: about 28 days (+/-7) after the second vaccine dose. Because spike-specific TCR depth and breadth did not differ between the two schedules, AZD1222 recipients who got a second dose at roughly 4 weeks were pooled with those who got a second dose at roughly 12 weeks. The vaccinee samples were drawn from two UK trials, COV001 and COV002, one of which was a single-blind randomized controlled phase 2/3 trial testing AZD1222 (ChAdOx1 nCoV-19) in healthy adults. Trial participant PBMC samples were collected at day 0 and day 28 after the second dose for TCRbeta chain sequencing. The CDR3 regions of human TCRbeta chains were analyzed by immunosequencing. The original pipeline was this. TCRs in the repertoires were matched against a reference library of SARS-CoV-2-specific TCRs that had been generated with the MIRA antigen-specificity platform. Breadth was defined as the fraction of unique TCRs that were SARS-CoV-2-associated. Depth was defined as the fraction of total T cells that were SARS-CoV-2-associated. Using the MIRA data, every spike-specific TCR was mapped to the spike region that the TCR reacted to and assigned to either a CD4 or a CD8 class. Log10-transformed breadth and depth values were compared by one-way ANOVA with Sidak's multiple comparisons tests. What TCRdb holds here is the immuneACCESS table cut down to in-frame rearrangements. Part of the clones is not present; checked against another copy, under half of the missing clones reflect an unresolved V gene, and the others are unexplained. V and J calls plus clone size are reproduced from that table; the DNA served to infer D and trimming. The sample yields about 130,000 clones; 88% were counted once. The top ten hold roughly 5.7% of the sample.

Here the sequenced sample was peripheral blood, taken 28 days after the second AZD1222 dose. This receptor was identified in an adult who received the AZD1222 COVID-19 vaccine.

The CDR3 region has the sequence CASSQGNTIYF. In nucleotide form, the sequence is TGTGCCAGCAGCCAAGGGAACACCATATATTTT. Rearrangement joined TRBV3-1 (or the pseudogene TRBV3-2) to TRBJ1-3; the D gene lacks a confident call. V loses 1 base of germline sequence and J loses 7 bases, and the interval between the two ends is 2 bases. CDR3 length: 11 amino acids, cysteine to phenylalanine. The sequence is cut down to CDR3 DNA, 33 bases in frame from base 1. Per the germline V gene (reference sequence), LGHDT is the CDR1 and YNNKEL is the CDR2.